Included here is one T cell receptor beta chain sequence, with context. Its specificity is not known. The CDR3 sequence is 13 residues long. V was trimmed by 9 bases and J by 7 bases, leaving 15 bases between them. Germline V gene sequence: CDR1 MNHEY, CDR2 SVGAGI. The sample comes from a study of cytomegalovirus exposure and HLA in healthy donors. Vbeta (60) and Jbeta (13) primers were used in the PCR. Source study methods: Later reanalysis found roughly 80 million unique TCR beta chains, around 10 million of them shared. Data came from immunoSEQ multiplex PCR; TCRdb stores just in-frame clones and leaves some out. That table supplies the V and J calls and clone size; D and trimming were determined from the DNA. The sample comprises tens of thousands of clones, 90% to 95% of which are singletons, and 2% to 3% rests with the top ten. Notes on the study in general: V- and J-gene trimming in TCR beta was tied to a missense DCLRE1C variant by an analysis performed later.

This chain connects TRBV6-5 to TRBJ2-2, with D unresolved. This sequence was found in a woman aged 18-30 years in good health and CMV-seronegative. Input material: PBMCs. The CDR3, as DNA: TGTGCCAGTCGTCTAGGTCTGATCGGGGAGCTGTTTTTT. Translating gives CASRLGLIGELFF.